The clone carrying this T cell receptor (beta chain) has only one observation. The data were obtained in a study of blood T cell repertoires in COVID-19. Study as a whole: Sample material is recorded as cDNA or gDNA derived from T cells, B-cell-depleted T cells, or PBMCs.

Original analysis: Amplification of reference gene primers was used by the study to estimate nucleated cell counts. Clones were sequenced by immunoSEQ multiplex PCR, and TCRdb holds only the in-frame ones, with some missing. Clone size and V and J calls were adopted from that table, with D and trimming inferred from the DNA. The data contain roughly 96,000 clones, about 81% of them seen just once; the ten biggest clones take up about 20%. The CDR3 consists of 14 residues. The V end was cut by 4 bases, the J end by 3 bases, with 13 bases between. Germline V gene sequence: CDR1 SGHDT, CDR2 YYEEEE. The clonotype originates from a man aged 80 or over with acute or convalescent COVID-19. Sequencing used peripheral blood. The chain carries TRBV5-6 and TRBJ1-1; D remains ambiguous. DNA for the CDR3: TGTGCCAGCAGCCCAGCGGGGAGGGACACTGAAGCTTTCTTT. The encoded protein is CASSPAGRDTEAFF.